This TCR beta chain originates from a study of graft-versus-host responses after intestinal transplantation. Turning to the study itself: Multivisceral, liver-intestinal, or isolated intestinal transplants were performed in recipients. Study outcomes and limitations: GvH clones occurred in recipient marrow; some first appeared in ileum or blood. Declining HvG levels early post-transplant were linked to peak circulating GvH clone levels. The study found high graft-versus-host to host-versus-graft clonal ratios in allografts of patients with graft-donor T cell macrochimerism.

To note about this clone: What it binds is not known.

Some clones are missing from TCRdb's copy, which holds only in-frame ones; the method was immunoSEQ multiplex PCR. The table lists about 88,000 clones, about nine tenths of them singletons. This clonotype was obtained from a human donor who received an intestinal transplant. This sample comprised unstimulated CD4+ T cells sorted from spleen or lymph node cells, obtained before intestinal transplant.

The CDR3 nucleotides read TGTGCCAGCAGCTCGGGACAGGGGGTATTCCACGAGCAGTACTTC. Protein product: CASSSGQGVFHEQYF. The rearrangement joins TRBV7-9 to TRBJ2-7; 11 positions agree with TRBD1. Losses at the gene ends were 4 bases for V and 5 bases for J; bases not matched to a gene: 7. The CDR3 contains 15 residues. CDR1 is SEHNR, CDR2 FQNEAQ, per germline (reference sequence). Based on the CDR3 plus reference TRBV7-9 and TRBJ2-7, the full variable domain is DTGVSQNPRHKITKRGQNVTFRCDPISEHNRLYWYRQTLGQGPEFLTYFQNEAQLEKSRLLSDRFSAERPKGSFSTLEIQRTEQGDSAMYLCASSSGQGVFHEQYFGPGTRLTVT.